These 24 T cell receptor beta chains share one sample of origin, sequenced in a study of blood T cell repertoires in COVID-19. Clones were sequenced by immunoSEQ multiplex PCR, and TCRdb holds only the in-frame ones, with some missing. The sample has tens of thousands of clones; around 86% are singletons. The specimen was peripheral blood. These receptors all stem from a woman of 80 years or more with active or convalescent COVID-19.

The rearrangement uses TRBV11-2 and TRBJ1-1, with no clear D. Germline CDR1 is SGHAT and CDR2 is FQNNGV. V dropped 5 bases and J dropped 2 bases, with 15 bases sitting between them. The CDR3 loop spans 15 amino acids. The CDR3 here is CASSPTGGINTEAFF. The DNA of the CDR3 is TGTGCCAGCAGCCCGACCGGCGGGATCAACACTGAAGCTTTCTTT.

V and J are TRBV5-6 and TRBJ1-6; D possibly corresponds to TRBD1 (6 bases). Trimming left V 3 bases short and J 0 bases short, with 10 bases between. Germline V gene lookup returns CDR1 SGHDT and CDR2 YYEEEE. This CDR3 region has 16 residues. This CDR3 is CASSSQGSSYNSPLHF. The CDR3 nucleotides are TGTGCCAGCAGCTCACAGGGAAGCTCCTATAATTCACCCCTCCACTTT.

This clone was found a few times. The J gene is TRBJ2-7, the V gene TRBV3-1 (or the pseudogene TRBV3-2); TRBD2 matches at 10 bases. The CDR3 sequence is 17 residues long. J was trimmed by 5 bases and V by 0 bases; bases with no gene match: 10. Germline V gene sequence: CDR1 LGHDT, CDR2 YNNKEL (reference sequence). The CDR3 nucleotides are TGTGCCAGCAGCCAAGAAGCCAGCGGGGGGGCTAGTCACGAGCAGTACTTC. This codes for CASSQEASGGASHEQYF.

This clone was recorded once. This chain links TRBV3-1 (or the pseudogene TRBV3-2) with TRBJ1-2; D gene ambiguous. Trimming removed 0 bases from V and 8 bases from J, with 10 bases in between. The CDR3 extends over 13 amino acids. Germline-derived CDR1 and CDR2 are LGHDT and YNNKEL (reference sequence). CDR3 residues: CASSQERGQGYTF. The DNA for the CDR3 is TGTGCCAGCAGCCAAGAACGGGGTCAGGGCTACACCTTC.

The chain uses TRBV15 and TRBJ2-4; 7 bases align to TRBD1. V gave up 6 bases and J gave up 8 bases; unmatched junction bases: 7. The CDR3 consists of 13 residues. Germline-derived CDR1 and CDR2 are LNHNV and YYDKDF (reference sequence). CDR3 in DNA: TGTGCCACCAGACCCAGGGGGTGGGACATTCAGTACTTC. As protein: CATRPRGWDIQYF.

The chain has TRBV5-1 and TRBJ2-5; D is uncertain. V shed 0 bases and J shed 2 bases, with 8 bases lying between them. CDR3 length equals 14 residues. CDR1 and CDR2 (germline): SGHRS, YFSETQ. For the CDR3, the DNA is TGCGCCAGCAGCTTGGCATCAGGTCAAGAGACCCAGTACTTC. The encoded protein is CASSLASGQETQYF. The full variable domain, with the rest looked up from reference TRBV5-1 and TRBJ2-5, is KAGVTQTPRYLIKTRGQQVTLSCSPISGHRSVSWYQQTPGQGLQFLFEYFSETQRNKGNFPGRFSGRQFSNSRSEMNVSTLELGDSALYLCASSLASGQETQYFGPGTRLLVL.

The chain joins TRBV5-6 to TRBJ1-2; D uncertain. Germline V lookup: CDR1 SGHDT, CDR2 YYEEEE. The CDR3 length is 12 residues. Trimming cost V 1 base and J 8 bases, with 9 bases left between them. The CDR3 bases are TGTGCCAGCAGCTTGAACAGTCAAGGCTACACCTTC. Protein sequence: CASSLNSQGYTF.

As DNA, the CDR3 is TGTGCCAGCAGCCCAGGACTAGCGGGGCCCACAGATACGCAGTATTTT. Translation: CASSPGLAGPTDTQYF. V is TRBV11-3 and J is TRBJ2-3; 12 nucleotides match TRBD2. CDR1 is SGHNT, CDR2 YENEEA, per germline. CDR3 size: 16 residues. After removal of 5 bases from V and 2 bases from J, the junction contained 5 bases not matched to a gene.

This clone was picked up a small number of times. Written as DNA, the CDR3 is TGTGCCAGCAGCTTGGGTGGGGGGGCCTCCTACGAGCAGTACTTC. It encodes CASSLGGGASYEQYF. J is TRBJ2-7 and V is TRBV5-4; the D gene is possibly TRBD2 (7 bases). The CDR3 has 15 amino acids. Looked up from germline, CDR1 is SGHNT and CDR2 is YYREEE (reference sequence). Trimming removed 0 bases at V and 0 bases at J, with 10 bases between.

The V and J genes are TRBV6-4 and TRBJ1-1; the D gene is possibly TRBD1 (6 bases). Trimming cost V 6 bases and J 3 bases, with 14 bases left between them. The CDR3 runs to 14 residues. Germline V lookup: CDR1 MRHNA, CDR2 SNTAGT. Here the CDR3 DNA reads TGTGCCAGCAGGCCACAGGGAGAGCACACTGAAGCTTTCTTT. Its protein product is CASRPQGEHTEAFF.

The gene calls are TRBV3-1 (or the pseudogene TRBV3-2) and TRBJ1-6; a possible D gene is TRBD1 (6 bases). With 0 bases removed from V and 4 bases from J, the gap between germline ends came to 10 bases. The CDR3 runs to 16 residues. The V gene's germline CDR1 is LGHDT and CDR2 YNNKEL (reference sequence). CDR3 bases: TGTGCCAGCAGCCAAGACCGGACAGCTTATAATTCACCCCTCCACTTT. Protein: CASSQDRTAYNSPLHF.

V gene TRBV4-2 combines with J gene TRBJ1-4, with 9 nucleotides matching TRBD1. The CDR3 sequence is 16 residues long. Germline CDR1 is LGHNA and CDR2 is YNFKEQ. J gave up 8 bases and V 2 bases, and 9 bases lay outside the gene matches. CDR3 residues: CASSQSPGQGGEKLFF. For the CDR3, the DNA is TGTGCCAGCAGCCAATCCCCGGGACAGGGTGGAGAAAAACTGTTTTTT.

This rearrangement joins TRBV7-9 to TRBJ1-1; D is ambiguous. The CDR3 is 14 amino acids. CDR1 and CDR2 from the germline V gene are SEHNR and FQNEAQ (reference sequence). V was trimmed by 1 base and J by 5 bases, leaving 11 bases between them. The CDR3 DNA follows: TGTGCCAGCAGCTTAGATTTGTCGGGAACTGAAGCTTTCTTT. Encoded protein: CASSLDLSGTEAFF.

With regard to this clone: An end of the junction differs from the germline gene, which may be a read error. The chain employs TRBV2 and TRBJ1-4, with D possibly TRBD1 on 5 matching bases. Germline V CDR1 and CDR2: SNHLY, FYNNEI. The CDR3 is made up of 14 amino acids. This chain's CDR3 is CASSGGARSEKLFF. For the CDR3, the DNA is TGTGCCAGTAGTGGGGGAGCACGGAGTGAAAAACTGTTTTTT.

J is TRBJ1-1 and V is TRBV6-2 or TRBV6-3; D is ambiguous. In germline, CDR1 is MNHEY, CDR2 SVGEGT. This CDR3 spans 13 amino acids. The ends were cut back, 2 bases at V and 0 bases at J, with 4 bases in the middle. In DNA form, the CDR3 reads TGTGCCAGCAGTTACCCAGTGAACACTGAAGCTTTCTTT. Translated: CASSYPVNTEAFF.

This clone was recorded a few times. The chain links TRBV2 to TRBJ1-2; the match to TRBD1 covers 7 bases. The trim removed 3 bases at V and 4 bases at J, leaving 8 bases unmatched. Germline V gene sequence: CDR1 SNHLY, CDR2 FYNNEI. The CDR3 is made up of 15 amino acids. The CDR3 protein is CASSEAGGLGYGYTF. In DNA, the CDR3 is TGTGCCAGCAGTGAGGCAGGGGGTCTAGGCTATGGCTACACCTTC.

CDR3 in amino acids: CASSSRRGGTDTQYF. Written as DNA, the CDR3 is TGTGCCAGCTCAAGTCGGCGGGGGGGCACAGATACGCAGTATTTT. J is TRBJ2-3 and V is TRBV18, with 8 bases lining up with TRBD2. The trim removed 5 bases at V and 1 base at J, leaving 5 bases unmatched. CDR1 is KGHSH and CDR2 is LQKENI in the germline V gene. This CDR3 has 15 amino acids.

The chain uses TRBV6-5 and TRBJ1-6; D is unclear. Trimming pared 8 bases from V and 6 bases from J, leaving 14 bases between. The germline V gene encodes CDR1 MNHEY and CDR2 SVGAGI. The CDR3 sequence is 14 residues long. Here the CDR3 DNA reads TGTGCCAGCCTCTCAAAGACGGGTAATTCACCCCTCCACTTT. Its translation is CASLSKTGNSPLHF.

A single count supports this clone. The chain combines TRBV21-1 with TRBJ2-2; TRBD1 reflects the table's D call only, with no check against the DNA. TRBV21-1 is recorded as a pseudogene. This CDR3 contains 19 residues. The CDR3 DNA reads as TGTGCCAGCAGCACCCTGGGGCGACAGGGCCCTGGGGGGACCGGGGAGCTGTTTTTT. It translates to CASSTLGRQGPGGTGELFF.

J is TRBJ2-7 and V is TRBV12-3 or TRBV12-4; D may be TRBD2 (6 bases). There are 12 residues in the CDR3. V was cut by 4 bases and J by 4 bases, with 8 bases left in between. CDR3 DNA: TGTGCCAGCAGTTCCGGGGGTTACGAGCAGTACTTC. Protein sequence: CASSSGGYEQYF.

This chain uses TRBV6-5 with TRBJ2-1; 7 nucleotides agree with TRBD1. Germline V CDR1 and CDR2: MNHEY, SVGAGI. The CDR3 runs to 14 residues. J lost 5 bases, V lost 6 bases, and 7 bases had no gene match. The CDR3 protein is CASRPTGSDNEQFF. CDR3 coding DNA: TGTGCCAGCAGGCCGACAGGGTCAGACAATGAGCAGTTCTTC.

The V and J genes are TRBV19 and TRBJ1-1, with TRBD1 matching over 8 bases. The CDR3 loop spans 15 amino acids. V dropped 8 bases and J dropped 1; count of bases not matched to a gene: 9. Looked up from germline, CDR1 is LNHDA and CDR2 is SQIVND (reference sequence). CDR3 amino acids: CASAPGGRPNTEAFF. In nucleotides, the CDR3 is TGTGCCAGTGCCCCAGGGGGCAGGCCGAACACTGAAGCTTTCTTT.

The CDR3 DNA reads TGCGCCAGCAGCTTGCAATCTCGGGATACGCAGTATTTT. Encoded protein: CASSLQSRDTQYF. This chain links TRBV5-1 with TRBJ2-3; D call uncertain. The CDR3 runs to 13 residues. In germline, CDR1 is SGHRS, CDR2 YFSETQ. Between the trimmed V and J ends, which lost 1 base and 6 bases, there was a span of 9 bases.

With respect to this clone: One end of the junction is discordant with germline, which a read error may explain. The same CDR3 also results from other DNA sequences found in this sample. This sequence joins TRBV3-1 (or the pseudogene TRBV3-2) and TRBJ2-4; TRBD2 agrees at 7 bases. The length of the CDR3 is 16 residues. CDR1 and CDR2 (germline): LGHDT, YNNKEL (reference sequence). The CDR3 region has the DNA TGTGCCAGCAGCCAAGTCCTACTAGCGTCCAAAAACATTCAGTACTTT. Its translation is CASSQVLLASKNIQYF.